This T cell receptor (beta chain) comes out of a study of shared clonotypes between healthy human individuals. Study-wide context: Serving as donors were a couple of women and a few men, whose ages spanned 18 to 49. The plates for each donor numbered three CD4 naive, three CD4 memory, two CD8 naive and one CD8 memory.

This clone showed up just once. Its antigen is still unknown. General study points: Represented diversity (both genetic and exposure-history) was limited by the small number of donors.

As handled by the study authors: ImmunoSEQ supplied junction-only sequences lacking quality scores, so filtering was different. The table came from immunoSEQ multiplex PCR; TCRdb's copy has only in-frame clones and leaves some out. Clone size and the V and J calls come from that table; the DNA yielded D and trimming. The data contain under 300,000 clones, about 65% of them seen just once; the ten biggest clones take up over 8.5%. This CDR3 has 16 residues. Germline CDR1 MNHEY, CDR2 SMNVEV (reference sequence). Trimming cost V 5 bases and J 6 bases; bases outside gene matches: 16. The sample was memory CD4+ T cells sorted from blood. As to subset: CD45RA-negative fraction. The clonotype was recovered from a man aged 25 to 40 in good health. J is TRBJ2-7 and V is TRBV27, with 7 bases that match TRBD1. The CDR3 DNA sequence: TGTGCCAGCAGTCTGCAAACAGGGGTACGTCGAGGCGAGCAGTACTTC. This translates into CASSLQTGVRRGEQYF.